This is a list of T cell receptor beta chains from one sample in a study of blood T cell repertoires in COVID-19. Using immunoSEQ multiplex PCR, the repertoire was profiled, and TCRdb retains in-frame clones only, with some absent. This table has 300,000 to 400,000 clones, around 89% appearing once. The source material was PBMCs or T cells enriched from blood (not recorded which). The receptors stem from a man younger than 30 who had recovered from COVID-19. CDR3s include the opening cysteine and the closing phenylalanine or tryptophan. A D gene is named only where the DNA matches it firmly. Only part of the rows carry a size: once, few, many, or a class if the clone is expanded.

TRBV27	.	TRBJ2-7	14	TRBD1	TGTGCCAGCAGCCCGGGACAGGGGACCTACGAGCAGTACTTC	CASSPGQGTYEQYF
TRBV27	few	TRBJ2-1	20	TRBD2	TGTGCCAGCAGTCTAAAATGGGGGACTAGCGGGATACCCTCCTACAATGAGCAGTTCTTC	CASSLKWGTSGIPSYNEQFF
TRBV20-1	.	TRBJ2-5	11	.	TGCAGTGCCGTCGACCAAGAGACCCAGTACTTC	CSAVDQETQYF
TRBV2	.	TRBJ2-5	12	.	TGTGCCAGCAGTGTACGGGAAGAGACCCAGTACTTC	CASSVREETQYF
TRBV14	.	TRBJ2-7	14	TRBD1	TGTGCCAGCAGCCAAGAGGACAGGGACTACGAGCAGTACTTC	CASSQEDRDYEQYF
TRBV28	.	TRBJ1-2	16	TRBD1	TGTGCCAGCCTGAGTTTAGGGACAGAACGATCCTATGGCTACACCTTC	CASLSLGTERSYGYTF
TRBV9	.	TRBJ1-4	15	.	TGTGCCAGCAGCGTAGGACCTCAGGGAAACGAAAAACTGTTTTTT	CASSVGPQGNEKLFF
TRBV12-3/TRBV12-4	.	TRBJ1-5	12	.	TGTGCCAGCAGTGGGGGGAGACAGCCCCAGCATTTT	CASSGGRQPQHF
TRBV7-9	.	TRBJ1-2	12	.	TGTGCCAGCAGCTTAGCAGGGGAAGGCTACACCTTC	CASSLAGEGYTF
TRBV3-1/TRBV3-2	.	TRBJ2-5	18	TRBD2	TGTGCCAGCAGCCAAGTGGTAGCGGGGGGGGCCCTCCAAGAGACCCAGTACTTC	CASSQVVAGGALQETQYF
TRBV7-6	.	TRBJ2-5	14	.	TGTGCCAGCAGCTTAGAGCGGACCCAAGAGACCCAGTACTTC	CASSLERTQETQYF
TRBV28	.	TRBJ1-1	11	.	TGTGCCAGCAGTTCCCACAGGGCGGCTTTCTTT	CASSSHRAAFF
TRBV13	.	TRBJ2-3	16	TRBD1	TGTGCCAGCAGCTTATACCAGGGGGCCGTAAGGGATACGCAGTATTTT	CASSLYQGAVRDTQYF
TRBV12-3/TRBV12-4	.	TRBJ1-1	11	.	TGTGCCAGCAGTTTATACAGTGAAGCTTTCTTT	CASSLYSEAFF
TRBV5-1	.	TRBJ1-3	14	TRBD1	TGCGCCAGCAGCTCCGGGACAGGGGGAAACACCATATATTTT	CASSSGTGGNTIYF
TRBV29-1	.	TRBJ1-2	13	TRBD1	TGCAGCGTTGAAGGACAGGGAGGATTAGGCTACACCTTC	CSVEGQGGLGYTF
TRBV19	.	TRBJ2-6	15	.	TGTGCCAGTAGTGTCGGGACACCGGGGGCCAACGTCCTGACTTTC	CASSVGTPGANVLTF
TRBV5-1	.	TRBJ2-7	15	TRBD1	TGCGCCAGCAGCTTGACAGGGGTTAAAACCTACGAGCAGTACTTC	CASSLTGVKTYEQYF
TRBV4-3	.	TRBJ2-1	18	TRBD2	TGCGCCAGCAGCCAAGATAGGAAAGGTCTAGCGGTTTACAATGAGCAGTTCTTC	CASSQDRKGLAVYNEQFF
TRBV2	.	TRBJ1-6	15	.	TGTGCCAGCAGTCCTGAGGGATTAGCTAGATCACCCCTCCACTTT	CASSPEGLARSPLHF
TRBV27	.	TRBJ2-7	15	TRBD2	TGTGCCAGCAGTCCCACCGGACTAGGGGTCTACGAGCAGTACTTC	CASSPTGLGVYEQYF
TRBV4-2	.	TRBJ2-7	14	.	TGTGCCAGCAGCCAAGTAAGGGGGGGGGACGAGCAGTACTTC	CASSQVRGGDEQYF
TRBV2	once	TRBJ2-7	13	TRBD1	TGTGCCAGCAACGCTGACAGGGACTACGAGCAGTACTTC	CASNADRDYEQYF
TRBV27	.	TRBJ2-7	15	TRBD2	TGTGCCAGCAGTCTAGGGACTAGCGGTTACTACGAGCAGTACTTC	CASSLGTSGYYEQYF
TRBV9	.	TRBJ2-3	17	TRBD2	TGTGCCAGCAGCAGAGCCGGGACTAGCGTCAGCACAGATACGCAGTATTTT	CASSRAGTSVSTDTQYF
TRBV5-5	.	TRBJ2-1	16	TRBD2	TGTGCCAGCAGCTTGGTACTAGCGGGGGGGCCCGATGAGCAGTTCTTC	CASSLVLAGGPDEQFF
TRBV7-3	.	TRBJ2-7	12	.	TGTGCCAGCAGTTTAAACCGGGACGAGCAGTACTTC	CASSLNRDEQYF
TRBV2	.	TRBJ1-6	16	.	TGTGCCAGCAGTGAAGGTACTCCGGGTCTTAATTCACCCCTCCACTTT	CASSEGTPGLNSPLHF
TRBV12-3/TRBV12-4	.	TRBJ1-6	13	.	TGTGCCAGCAGTCCCCAGGGTGTAGCACCCCTCCACTTT	CASSPQGVAPLHF
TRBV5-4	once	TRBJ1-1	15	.	TGTGCCAGCAGCTTGGCCTCGGGGGTGAACACTGAAGCTTTCTTT	CASSLASGVNTEAFF
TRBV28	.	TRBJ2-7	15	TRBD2	TGTGCCAGCAGCCTCCGACTAGCGAGATCCTACGAGCAGTACTTC	CASSLRLARSYEQYF
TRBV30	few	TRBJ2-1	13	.	TGTGCCTGGAGTGTAATCGGCGGCAATGAGCAGTTCTTC	CAWSVIGGNEQFF
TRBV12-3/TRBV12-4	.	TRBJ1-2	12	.	TGTGCCAGCAGTTGGGTCGGCGGTGGCTACACCTTC	CASSWVGGGYTF
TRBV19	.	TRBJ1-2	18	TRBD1	TGTGCCAGTAGTATAGACACGGGGCCGGGACAGGGGGCGGAAGGCTACACCTTC	CASSIDTGPGQGAEGYTF
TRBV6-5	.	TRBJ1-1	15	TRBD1	TGTGCCAGCAAAGAGGCAGGGGGAATGAACACTGAAGCTTTCTTT	CASKEAGGMNTEAFF
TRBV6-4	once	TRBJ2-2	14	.	TGTGCCAGCCGACTTCAGGGTGCCACCGGGGAGCTGTTTTTT	CASRLQGATGELFF
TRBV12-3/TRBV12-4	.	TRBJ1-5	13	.	TGTGCCAGCAGTTTAAATACAGTTCAGCCCCAGCATTTT	CASSLNTVQPQHF
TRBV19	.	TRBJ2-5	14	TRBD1	TGTGCCAGTAGCCCACAGGGGCCACAAGAGACCCAGTACTTC	CASSPQGPQETQYF
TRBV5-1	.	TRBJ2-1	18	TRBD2	TGCGCCAGCAGCTCGCAATCCTTACTAGCGGGGGTGATCAATGAGCAGTTCTTC	CASSSQSLLAGVINEQFF
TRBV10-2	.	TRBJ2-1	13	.	TGCGCCACCCGGCTCGGCGTCGGGTTTGAGCAGTTCTTC	CATRLGVGFEQFF
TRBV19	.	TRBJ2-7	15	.	TGTGCCAGTAGTATAGTCACAGGGCCTGGCCACGAGCAGTACTTC	CASSIVTGPGHEQYF
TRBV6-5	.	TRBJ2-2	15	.	TGTGCCAGCAGTTATAAGTTAATCGGCACCGGGGAGCTGTTTTTT	CASSYKLIGTGELFF
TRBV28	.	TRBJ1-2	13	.	TGTGCCAGCAGTTCCTTCGCGGCGGTTGGCTACACCTTC	CASSSFAAVGYTF
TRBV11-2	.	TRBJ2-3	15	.	TGTGCCAGCAGCGCGGAGGCCCGTCGCACAGATACGCAGTATTTT	CASSAEARRTDTQYF
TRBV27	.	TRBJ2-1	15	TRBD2	TGTGCCAGCAGTTTAAACAGCGGGAGCTTTTGGGAGCAGTTCTTC	CASSLNSGSFWEQFF
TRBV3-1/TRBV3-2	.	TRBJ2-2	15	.	TGTGCCAGCAGCCAAGAGAGGGTTCTTTCCGGGGAGCTGTTTTTT	CASSQERVLSGELFF
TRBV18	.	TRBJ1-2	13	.	TGTGCCAGCTCACCTGACAGGAACTATGGCTACACCTTC	CASSPDRNYGYTF
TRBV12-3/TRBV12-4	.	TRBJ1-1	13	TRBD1	TGTGCCAGCAGTTTAAGGACAGGGGTAGGGGCTTTCTTT	CASSLRTGVGAFF
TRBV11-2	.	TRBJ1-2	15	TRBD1	TGTGCCAGCAGCTTAAGACAGGGGGGCCACTATGGCTACACCTTC	CASSLRQGGHYGYTF
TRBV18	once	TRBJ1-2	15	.	TGTGCCAGCTCATTATTGGGAGAGGTACCCTATGGCTACACCTTC	CASSLLGEVPYGYTF
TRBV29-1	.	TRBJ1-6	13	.	TGCAGCGTTGGTTGGACACTTAATTCACCCCTCCACTTT	CSVGWTLNSPLHF
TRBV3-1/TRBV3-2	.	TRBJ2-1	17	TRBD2	TGTGCCAGCAGCCATCTGGGACTAGCGGGATATTACAATGAGCAGTTCTTC	CASSHLGLAGYYNEQFF
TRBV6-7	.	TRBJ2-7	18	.	TGTGCCAGCAGTTACCCCCAAAGGAGGGCAGGGCTATCCTACGAGCAGTACTTC	CASSYPQRRAGLSYEQYF
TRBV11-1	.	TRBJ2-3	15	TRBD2	TGTGCCAGCAGCTTTCGCGGGAGGCCGACAGATACGCAGTATTTT	CASSFRGRPTDTQYF
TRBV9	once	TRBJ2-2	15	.	TGTGCCAGCAGCGTAGTGGGGCAAAACACCGGGGAGCTGTTTTTT	CASSVVGQNTGELFF